This TCR beta chain was observed in a study of CD8 T cells in ankylosing spondylitis. This clonotype was counted a few times. Antigen specificity is unknown. Study-level points and caveats: Apparently characteristic of ankylosing spondylitis blood was a TCR beta motif (about eight highly homologous variants).

TCRdb reanalysed the 5' RACE reads using MiXCR and keeps one entry per CDR3 protein. This sample has 200,000 to 250,000 distinct CDR3 sequences, with about 18% found just once. CDR3 size: 12 residues. Trimming removed 1 base from V and 5 bases from J, with 4 bases in between. Germline assignment: CDR1 SGHDT and CDR2 YYEEEE. What was sequenced was blood, either unsorted or a sorted T cell fraction (not recorded which). The TCR originated in a male donor with ankylosing spondylitis. The V and J genes are TRBV5-6 and TRBJ2-1; the D is unclear. In DNA, the CDR3 is TGTGCCAGCAGCTTGCAGGACAATGAGCAGTTCTTC. As protein: CASSLQDNEQFF.